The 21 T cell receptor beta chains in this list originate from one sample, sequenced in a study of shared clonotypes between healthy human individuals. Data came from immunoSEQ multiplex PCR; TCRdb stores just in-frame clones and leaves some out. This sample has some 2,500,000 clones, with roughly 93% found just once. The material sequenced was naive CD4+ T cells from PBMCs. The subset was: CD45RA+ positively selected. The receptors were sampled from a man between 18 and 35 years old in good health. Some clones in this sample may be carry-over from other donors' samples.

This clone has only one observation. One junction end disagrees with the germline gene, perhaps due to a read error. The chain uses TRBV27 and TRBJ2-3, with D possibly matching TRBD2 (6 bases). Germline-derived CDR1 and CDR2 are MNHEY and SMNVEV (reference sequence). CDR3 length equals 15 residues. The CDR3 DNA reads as TGTGCCAGCGGAGGGGCGGGTCTGGGCACTGATACGCAGTATTTT. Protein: CASGGAGLGTDTQYF.

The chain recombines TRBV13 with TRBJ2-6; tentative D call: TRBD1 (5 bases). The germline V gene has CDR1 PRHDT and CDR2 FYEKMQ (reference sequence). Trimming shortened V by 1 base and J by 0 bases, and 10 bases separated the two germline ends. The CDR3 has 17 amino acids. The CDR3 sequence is CASSLEQVGSGANVLTF. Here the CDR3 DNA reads TGTGCCAGCAGCTTAGAACAGGTGGGCTCTGGGGCCAACGTCCTGACTTTC.

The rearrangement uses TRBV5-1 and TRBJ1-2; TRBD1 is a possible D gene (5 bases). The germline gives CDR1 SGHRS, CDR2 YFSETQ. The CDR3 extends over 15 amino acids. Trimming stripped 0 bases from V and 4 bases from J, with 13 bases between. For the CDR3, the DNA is TGCGCCAGCAGCTTGGGTGGGACGGCTAGCTATGGCTACACCTTC. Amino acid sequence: CASSLGGTASYGYTF. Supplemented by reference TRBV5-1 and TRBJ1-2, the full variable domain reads KAGVTQTPRYLIKTRGQQVTLSCSPISGHRSVSWYQQTPGQGLQFLFEYFSETQRNKGNFPGRFSGRQFSNSRSEMNVSTLELGDSALYLCASSLGGTASYGYTFGSGTRLTVV.

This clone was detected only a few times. CDR3 in amino acids: CASSEAGLVYGELFF. In DNA, the CDR3 is TGTGCCAGCAGTGAAGCGGGACTAGTGTACGGGGAGCTGTTTTTT. V gene TRBV6-1 combines with J gene TRBJ2-2; TRBD2 matches 8 bases. This CDR3 region has 15 residues. The ends lost 0 bases at V and 7 bases at J; junction bases unmatched: 4. Germline CDR1 is MNHNS and CDR2 is SASEGT.

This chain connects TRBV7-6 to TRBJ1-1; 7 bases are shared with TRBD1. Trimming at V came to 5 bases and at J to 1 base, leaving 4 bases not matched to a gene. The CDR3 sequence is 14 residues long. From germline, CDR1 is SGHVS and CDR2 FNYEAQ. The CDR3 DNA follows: TGTGCCAGCAGCAAGGGACAGTGGAACACTGAAGCTTTCTTT. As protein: CASSKGQWNTEAFF.

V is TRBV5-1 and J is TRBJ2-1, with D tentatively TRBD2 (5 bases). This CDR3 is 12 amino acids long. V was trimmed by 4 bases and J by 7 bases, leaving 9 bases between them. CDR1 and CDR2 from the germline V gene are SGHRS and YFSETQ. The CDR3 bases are TGCGCCAGCAGCCCCGAGCGGAATGAGCAGTTCTTC. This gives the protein CASSPERNEQFF.

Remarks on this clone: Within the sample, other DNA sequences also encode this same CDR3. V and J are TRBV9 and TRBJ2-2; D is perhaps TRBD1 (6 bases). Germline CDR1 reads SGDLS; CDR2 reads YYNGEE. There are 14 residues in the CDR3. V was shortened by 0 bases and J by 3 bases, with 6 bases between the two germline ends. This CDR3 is CASSVAGDTGELFF. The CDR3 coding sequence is TGTGCCAGCAGCGTAGCAGGGGACACCGGGGAGCTGTTTTTT.

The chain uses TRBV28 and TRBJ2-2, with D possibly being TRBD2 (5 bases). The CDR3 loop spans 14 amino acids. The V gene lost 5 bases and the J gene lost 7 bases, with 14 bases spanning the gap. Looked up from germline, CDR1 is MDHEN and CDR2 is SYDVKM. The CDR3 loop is CASSPSAGSGELFF. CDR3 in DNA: TGTGCCAGCAGTCCGAGCGCGGGTAGCGGGGAGCTGTTTTTT.

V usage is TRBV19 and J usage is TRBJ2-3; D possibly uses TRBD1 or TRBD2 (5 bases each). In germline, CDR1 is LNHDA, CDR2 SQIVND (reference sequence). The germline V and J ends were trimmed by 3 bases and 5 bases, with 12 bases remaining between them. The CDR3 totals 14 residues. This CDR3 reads CASSIGGGVDTQYF. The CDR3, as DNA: TGTGCCAGTAGTATTGGGGGTGGAGTAGATACGCAGTATTTT.

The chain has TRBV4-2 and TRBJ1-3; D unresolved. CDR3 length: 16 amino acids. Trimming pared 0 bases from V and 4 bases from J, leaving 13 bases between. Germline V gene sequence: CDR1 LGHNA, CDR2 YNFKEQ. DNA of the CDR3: TGTGCCAGCAGCCAAGAAGGGTCGGGCACGGGAAACACCATATATTTT. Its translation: CASSQEGSGTGNTIYF.

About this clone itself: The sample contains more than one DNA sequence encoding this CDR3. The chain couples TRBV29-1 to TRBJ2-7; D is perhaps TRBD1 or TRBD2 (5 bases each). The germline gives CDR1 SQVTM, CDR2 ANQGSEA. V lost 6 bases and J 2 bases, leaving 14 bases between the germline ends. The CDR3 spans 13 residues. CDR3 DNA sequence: TGCAGCGTATCCGGGACGGTCACCTACGAGCAGTACTTC. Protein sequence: CSVSGTVTYEQYF.

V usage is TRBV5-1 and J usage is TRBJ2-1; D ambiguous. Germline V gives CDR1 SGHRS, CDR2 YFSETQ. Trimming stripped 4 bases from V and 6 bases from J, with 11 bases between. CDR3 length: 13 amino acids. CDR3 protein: CASSPDPGNEQFF. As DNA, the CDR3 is TGCGCCAGCAGCCCAGACCCAGGCAATGAGCAGTTCTTC.

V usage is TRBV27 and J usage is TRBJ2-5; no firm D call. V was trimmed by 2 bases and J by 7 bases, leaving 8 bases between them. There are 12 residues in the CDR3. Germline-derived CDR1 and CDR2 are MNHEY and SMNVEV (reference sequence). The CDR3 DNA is TGTGCCAGCAGTTTAAATTCGGGGACCCAGTACTTC. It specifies CASSLNSGTQYF.

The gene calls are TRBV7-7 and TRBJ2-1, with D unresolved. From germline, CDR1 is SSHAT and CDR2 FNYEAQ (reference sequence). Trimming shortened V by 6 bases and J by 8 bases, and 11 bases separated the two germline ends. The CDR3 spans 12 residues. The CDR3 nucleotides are TGTGCCAGCAGGCTCTCGCGCGATGAGCAGTTCTTC. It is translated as CASRLSRDEQFF.

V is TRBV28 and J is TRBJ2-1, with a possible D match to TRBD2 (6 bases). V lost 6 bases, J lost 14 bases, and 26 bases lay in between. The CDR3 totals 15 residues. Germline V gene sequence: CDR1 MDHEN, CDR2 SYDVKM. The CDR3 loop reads CASSPPAGTGPWEFF. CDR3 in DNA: TGTGCCAGCAGCCCTCCTGCGGGGACGGGCCCATGGGAGTTCTTC.

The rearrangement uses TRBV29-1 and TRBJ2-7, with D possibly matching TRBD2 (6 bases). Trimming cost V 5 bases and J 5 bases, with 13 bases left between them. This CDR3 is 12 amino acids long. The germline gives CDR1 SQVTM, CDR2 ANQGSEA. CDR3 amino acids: CSVCRGIHEQYF. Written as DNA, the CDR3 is TGCAGCGTTTGCCGGGGGATCCACGAGCAGTACTTC.

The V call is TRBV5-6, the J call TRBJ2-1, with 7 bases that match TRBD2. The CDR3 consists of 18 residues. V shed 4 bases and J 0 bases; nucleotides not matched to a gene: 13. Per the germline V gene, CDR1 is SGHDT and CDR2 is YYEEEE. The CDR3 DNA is TGTGCCAGCAGCCTGACGGGGACTATCTATAGCTCCTACAATGAGCAGTTCTTC. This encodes CASSLTGTIYSSYNEQFF.

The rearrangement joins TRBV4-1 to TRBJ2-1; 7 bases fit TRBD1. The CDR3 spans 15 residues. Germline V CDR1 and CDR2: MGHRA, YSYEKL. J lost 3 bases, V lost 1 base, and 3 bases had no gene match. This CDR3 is CASSQATGNYNEQFF. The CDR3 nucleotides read TGCGCCAGCAGCCAAGCGACAGGGAACTACAATGAGCAGTTCTTC.

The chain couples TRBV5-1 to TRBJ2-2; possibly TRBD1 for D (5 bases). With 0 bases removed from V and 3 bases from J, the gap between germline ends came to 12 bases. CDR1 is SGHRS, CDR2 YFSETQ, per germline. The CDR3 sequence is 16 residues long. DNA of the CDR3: TGCGCCAGCAGCTTGGATTCCCAGGGTTACACCGGGGAGCTGTTTTTT. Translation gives CASSLDSQGYTGELFF. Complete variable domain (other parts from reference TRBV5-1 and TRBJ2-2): KAGVTQTPRYLIKTRGQQVTLSCSPISGHRSVSWYQQTPGQGLQFLFEYFSETQRNKGNFPGRFSGRQFSNSRSEMNVSTLELGDSALYLCASSLDSQGYTGELFFGEGSRLTVL.

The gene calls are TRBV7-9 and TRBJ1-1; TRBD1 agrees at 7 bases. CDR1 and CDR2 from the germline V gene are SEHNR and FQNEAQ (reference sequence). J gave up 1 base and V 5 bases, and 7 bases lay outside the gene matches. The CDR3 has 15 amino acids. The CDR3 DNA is TGTGCCAGCAGCCCACGGACAGGCTCGAACACTGAAGCTTTCTTT. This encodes CASSPRTGSNTEAFF.

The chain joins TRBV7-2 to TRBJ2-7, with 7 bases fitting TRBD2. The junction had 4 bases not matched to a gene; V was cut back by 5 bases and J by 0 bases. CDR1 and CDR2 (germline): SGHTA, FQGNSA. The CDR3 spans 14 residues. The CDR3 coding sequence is TGTGCCAGCAGCGCCGGACTAGGCTCCTACGAGCAGTACTTC. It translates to CASSAGLGSYEQYF.